This T cell receptor beta chain was captured in a study of blood T cell repertoires in COVID-19 (dated by TCRdb to between 2020 and 2021). In terms of the full investigation: Samples from collaborators originated in the United States, Italy and Spain and spanned both the acute and convalescent phases of COVID-19. The prospective study material was composed of cDNA or gDNA derived from T cells, B-cell-depleted T cells, or PBMCs. The dataset comprised deeply sampled blood TCRbeta repertoires from subjects exposed to, actively infected with, or recovered from COVID-19. The repertoires were released in a freely available public database intended as a resource for research on the immune response to SARS-CoV-2. Samples came from the ongoing ImmuneRACE study (first 160 participants) plus 1,254 subjects from 6 global collaborators. The sample metadata nearly always contained a de-identified subject ID, COVID-19 status, age in years and sex. HLA class I and class II types, where available, came from metadata supplied by the sample provider rather than from assay-based typing.

The immunoSEQ Assay, a bias-controlled multiplex PCR, was used to amplify TCRbeta CDR3 regions from genomic DNA. From the authors' description of their analysis: Within the assay, amplification of reference gene primers was used to estimate how many nucleated cells each sample contained. To quantify the absolute abundance of each unique TCRbeta CDR3 rearrangement, sequence reads were collapsed and filtered. Productive Simpson clonality was computed per sample as the square root of Simpson's diversity index over productive rearrangements. Held by TCRdb, this immuneACCESS table contains in-frame sequences only and omits some clones. Under half of the omission traces to an unresolved V gene where checked; the cause of the rest is unknown. The V and J calls and clone size are taken from that table; D and trimming were inferred from the DNA. The sample has 150,000 or so clones on record, 87% of them singletons. The top ten constitute around 6.5% of the sample.

The cysteine opens and the phenylalanine closes a CDR3 of 16 amino acids. The read is trimmed to its CDR3 DNA, 48 bases read in frame from base 1. The germline V end is reduced by 2 bases and the J end by 4 bases; junction bases left unmatched: 11. CDR1 and CDR2 are read off the germline V gene as SGHTA and FQGNSA. Concerning this clone itself: Its antigen remains unidentified. No per-base quality is available; no much larger clone lies one base away.

Each collaborating institution followed its own protocols to collect whole blood in K2EDTA tubes. For TCRbeta analysis, collaborator samples were shipped as frozen whole blood, as isolated PBMCs, or as DNA extracted from either sample type. The research as a whole found: How much clinical and demographic metadata was included differed by source and by participant, and the metadata was provided uncurated.

The rearrangement joined TRBV7-2 to TRBJ2-7, with TRBD1 identical over 7 junction bases. Sample: peripheral blood. This TCR was recovered from a man aged 80 or over with acute or convalescent COVID-19. The base sequence is TGTGCCAGCAGCTTACGGACAGGAGAAGGGAAATACGAGCAGTACTTC. Protein translation: CASSLRTGEGKYEQYF. Where the CDR3 stops, the reference TRBV7-2 and TRBJ2-7 genes take over; the full variable domain is GAGVSQSPSNKVTEKGKDVELRCDPISGHTALYWYRQSLGQGLEFLIYFQGNSAPDKSGLPSDRFSAERTGGSVSTLTIQRTQQEDSAVYLCASSLRTGEGKYEQYFGPGTRLTVT.